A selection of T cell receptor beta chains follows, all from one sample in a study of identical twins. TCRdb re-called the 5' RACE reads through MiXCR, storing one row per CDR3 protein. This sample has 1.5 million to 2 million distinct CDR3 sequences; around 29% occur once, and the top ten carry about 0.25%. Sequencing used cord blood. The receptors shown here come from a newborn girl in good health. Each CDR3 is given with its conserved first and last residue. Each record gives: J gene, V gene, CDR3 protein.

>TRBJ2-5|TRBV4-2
CASSQLAGEGTQYF
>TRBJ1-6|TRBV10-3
CAISRDRDNSPLHF
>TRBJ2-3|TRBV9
CASSAGSSSTDTQYF
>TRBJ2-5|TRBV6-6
CASSFYPFNVERGEQYF
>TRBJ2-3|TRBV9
CASKAGHLTDTQYF
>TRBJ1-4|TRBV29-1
CSVETGDTNEKLFF
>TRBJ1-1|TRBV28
CASDGGQLNTEAFF
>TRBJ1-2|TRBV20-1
CSAPKQGAGYGYTF
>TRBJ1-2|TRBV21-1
CASRSTVDSLYGYTF
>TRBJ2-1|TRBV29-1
CSVVTGTGALYNEQFF
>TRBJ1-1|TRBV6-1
CASSGPGGRLTEAFF
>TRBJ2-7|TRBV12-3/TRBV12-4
CASSPTGGGFYEQYF
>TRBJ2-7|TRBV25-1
CGEGSDRGDEQYF